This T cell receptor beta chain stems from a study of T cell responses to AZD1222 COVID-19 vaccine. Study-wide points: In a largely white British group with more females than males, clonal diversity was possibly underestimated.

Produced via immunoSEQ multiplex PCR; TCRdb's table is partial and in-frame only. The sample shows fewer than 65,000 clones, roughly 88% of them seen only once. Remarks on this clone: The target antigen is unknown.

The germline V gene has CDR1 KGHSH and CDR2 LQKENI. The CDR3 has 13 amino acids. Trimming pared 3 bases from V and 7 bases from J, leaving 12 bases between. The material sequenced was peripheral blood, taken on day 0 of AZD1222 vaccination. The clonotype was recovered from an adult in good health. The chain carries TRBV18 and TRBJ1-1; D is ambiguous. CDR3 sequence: CASSPINDGEAFF. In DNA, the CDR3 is TGTGCCAGCTCACCGATTAACGATGGTGAAGCTTTCTTT.